These T cell receptor beta chains were read from a single sample in a study of CD4 T cells in relation to SARS-CoV-2 and coronaviruses. Clones were read by immunoSEQ multiplex PCR, and TCRdb kept only the in-frame ones, dropping some. The data show more than 20,000 clones, with just under 80% seen just once and about 15% held by the top ten. No antigen has been assigned to these receptors. The source material was CD4+ T cells from PBMCs, cultured in vitro. The source of these receptors is a human donor in good health. Each CDR3 is given with its conserved first and last residue. D genes are given only for firm matches. Clone size, where shown, is once, few, many, or a class for clones that have expanded.

clone_size	v_call	d_call	j_call	cdr3_aa	cdr3_nt
.	TRBV20-1	.	TRBJ1-5	CSASSGVNQPQHF	TGCAGTGCTAGTTCTGGCGTTAATCAGCCCCAGCATTTT
.	TRBV12-5	.	TRBJ1-5	CASGLILAGTPVGRSNQPQHF	TGTGCTAGTGGTTTGATATTAGCCGGGACCCCAGTCGGAAGGAGCAATCAGCCCCAGCATTTT
few	TRBV2	.	TRBJ1-5	CASRGRVEQPQHF	TGTGCCAGCAGGGGGAGGGTGGAGCAGCCCCAGCATTTT
once	TRBV19	.	TRBJ2-7	CASSISLALRGEQYF	TGTGCCAGTAGTATATCGCTAGCCCTACGAGGCGAGCAGTACTTC
few	TRBV5-5	.	TRBJ2-2	CASSRWSWGRSNTGELFF	TGTGCCAGCAGCCGTTGGAGCTGGGGGCGATCGAACACCGGGGAGCTGTTTTTT
.	TRBV5-6	.	TRBJ1-4	CASSLGTGSTNEKLFF	TGTGCCAGCAGTTTAGGAACAGGGTCGACTAATGAAAAACTGTTTTTT
few	TRBV30	TRBD2	TRBJ2-5	CAWSVLKAGVYRETQYF	TGTGCCTGGAGTGTACTGAAGGCGGGAGTTTATAGAGAGACCCAGTACTTC
.	TRBV27	.	TRBJ2-2	CASSLGGAGGELFF	TGTGCCAGCAGCCTGGGGGGGGCCGGCGGGGAGCTGTTTTTT
once	TRBV4-2	TRBD1	TRBJ2-7	CASSQDLTGLVYEQYF	TGTGCCAGCAGCCAAGACCTGACAGGGTTGGTCTACGAGCAGTACTTC
few	TRBV3-1/TRBV3-2	TRBD2	TRBJ2-7	CASSRASGMGGYEQYF	TGTGCCAGCAGCCGAGCTAGCGGGATGGGCGGCTACGAGCAGTACTTC
.	TRBV29-1	.	TRBJ2-7	CSVRSVNSYEQYF	TGCAGCGTTCGGTCGGTAAATTCCTACGAGCAGTACTTC
.	TRBV9	.	TRBJ2-7	CASSLTPNSFYEQYF	TGTGCCAGCAGCCTTACTCCAAATAGTTTCTACGAGCAGTACTTC
.	TRBV18	TRBD1	TRBJ1-1	CASSSTGVTEAFF	TGTGCCAGCTCATCCACAGGGGTTACTGAAGCTTTCTTT
once	TRBV7-3	.	TRBJ1-1	CASSTYRADTEAFF	TGTGCCAGCAGCACATACAGGGCGGACACTGAAGCTTTCTTT
.	TRBV12-3/TRBV12-4	.	TRBJ2-7	CASSLDYEQYF	TGTGCCAGCAGTTTAGATTATGAGCAGTACTTC